Sequencing of this T cell receptor (beta chain) was carried out in a study of cytomegalovirus exposure and HLA in healthy donors. Looking at the study overall: Of 398 genotyped donors, about 80% clustered with self-reported Caucasian donors.

V lost 1 base to trimming and J lost 2 bases, with 12 bases between them. The germline CDR1 and CDR2 sequences are LNHDA and SQIVND (reference sequence). This CDR3 has 16 residues. Both 60 Vbeta primers and 13 Jbeta primers went into the PCR. TCRdb keeps only in-frame clones here, not all; method: immunoSEQ multiplex PCR. The repertoire holds about 80,000 clones, with 62% as singletons. This TCR was recovered from a male donor in good health and CMV-seropositive. The sequenced sample was PBMCs. This chain links TRBV19 with TRBJ1-5, with D perhaps matching TRBD1 (5 bases). The CDR3: CASSIVGGRGNQPQHF. CDR3 in DNA: TGTGCCAGTAGTATAGTCGGGGGAAGGGGCAATCAGCCCCAGCATTTT.